Listed here are 18 T cell receptor beta chains from one sample, sequenced in a study of blood T cell repertoires in COVID-19. Some clones are missing from TCRdb's copy, which holds only in-frame ones; the method was immunoSEQ multiplex PCR. The sample has 300,000 to 400,000 clones; around 86% are singletons. The sample taken for sequencing was PBMCs or T cells enriched from blood (not recorded which). The origin of the receptors is a man aged 60 to 69 who had recovered from COVID-19.

The CDR3 loop is CSVGAGYTF. DNA for the CDR3: TGCAGCGTAGGGGCTGGCTACACCTTC. The chain uses TRBV29-1 and TRBJ1-2; weak D call: TRBD1 (5 bases). Trimming removed 6 bases at V and 7 bases at J, with 6 bases between. CDR1 and CDR2 from the germline V gene are SQVTM and ANQGSEA. There are 9 residues in the CDR3.

Note on this clone: A read error may produce the germline difference seen at one junction end. The CDR3: CASSEDRGLLQYF. In nucleotides, the CDR3 is TGTGCCAGCAGCGAAGACAGGGGCCTTTTGCAGTACTTC. The V call is TRBV6-1, the J call TRBJ2-7; 8 bases line up with TRBD1. The CDR3 is 13 amino acids. CDR1 and CDR2 (germline): MNHNS, SASEGT.

This clone was counted a single time. The rearrangement joins TRBV4-3 to TRBJ2-1; 9 bases agree with TRBD1. CDR3 size: 15 residues. J was trimmed by 0 bases and V by 3 bases; bases with no gene match: 0. CDR1 and CDR2 (germline): LGHNA, YSLEER. The CDR3 loop reads CASSQGQGSYNEQFF. As DNA, the CDR3 is TGCGCCAGCAGCCAGGGACAGGGCTCCTACAATGAGCAGTTCTTC.

This sequence joins TRBV6-2 or TRBV6-3 and TRBJ2-4, with TRBD1 matching over 9 bases. Germline assignment: CDR1 MNHEY and CDR2 SVGEGT. The junction had 4 bases not matched to a gene; V was cut back by 4 bases and J by 3 bases. The CDR3 length is 15 residues. In nucleotides, the CDR3 is TGTGCCAGCAGTTTTGACAGGGGGTTCAAAAACATTCAGTACTTC. Its protein product is CASSFDRGFKNIQYF.

V usage is TRBV19 and J usage is TRBJ2-1, with 13 nucleotides matching TRBD2. The CDR3 spans 16 residues. The germline CDR1 and CDR2 sequences are LNHDA and SQIVND (reference sequence). V gave up 4 bases and J gave up 5 bases; unmatched junction bases: 5. CDR3 in amino acids: CASSTRGTSGNNEQFF. The CDR3 region has the DNA TGTGCCAGTAGTACCCGGGGGACTAGCGGGAACAATGAGCAGTTCTTC.

The CDR3 sequence is CASSLLGPGQADTQYF. In DNA form, the CDR3 reads TGTGCCAGCAGCTTACTGGGCCCCGGACAGGCGGATACGCAGTATTTT. The chain is built from TRBV7-2 and TRBJ2-3; TRBD1 matches at 7 bases. The CDR3 is 16 amino acids. The V gene end was trimmed by 2 bases and the J gene end by 6 bases; junction bases not matched to a gene: 11. Germline CDR1 reads SGHTA; CDR2 reads FQGNSA.

This clone was detected once. V usage is TRBV7-2 and J usage is TRBJ1-1; 8 nucleotides line up with TRBD1. Germline trimming cut 5 bases from V and 1 base from J; bases unmatched to any gene: 3. This CDR3 has 14 amino acids. CDR1 SGHTA and CDR2 FQGNSA come from the germline V gene. CDR3 in amino acids: CASSKQGGNTEAFF. CDR3 coding DNA: TGTGCCAGCAGCAAACAGGGGGGGAACACTGAAGCTTTCTTT.

V is TRBV5-1 and J is TRBJ1-1; D unresolved. Trimming removed 1 base from V and 4 bases from J, with 17 bases in between. This CDR3 comprises 16 residues. Germline CDR1 reads SGHRS; CDR2 reads YFSETQ. CDR3 residues: CASSLRSGPLGTEAFF. For the CDR3, the DNA is TGCGCCAGCAGCTTGCGTTCGGGTCCCCTGGGCACTGAAGCTTTCTTT.

V gene TRBV2 combines with J gene TRBJ1-1; TRBD1 matches at 9 bases. The J segment lost 10 bases and the V segment lost 7 bases, leaving 22 bases of the junction unmatched. Germline CDR1 reads SNHLY; CDR2 reads FYNNEI. CDR3 length equals 17 residues. CDR3 residues: CASNEELRYGTGNRAFF. The CDR3 DNA follows: TGTGCCAGCAACGAAGAACTGAGGTATGGGACAGGGAACCGAGCTTTCTTT. The variable domain in full, with the rest retrieved from reference TRBV2 and TRBJ1-1, is EPEVTQTPSHQVTQMGQEVILRCVPISNHLYFYWYRQILGQKVEFLVSFYNNEISEKSEIFDDQFSVERPDGSNFTLKIRSTKLEDSAMYFCASNEELRYGTGNRAFFGQGTRLTVV.

The V gene is TRBV2, the J gene TRBJ1-2; TRBD1 agrees at 9 bases. Losses at the gene ends were 6 bases for V and 8 bases for J; bases not matched to a gene: 7. The CDR3 is 13 residues long. Germline assignment: CDR1 SNHLY and CDR2 FYNNEI. CDR3 nucleotide sequence: TGTGCCAGCAGGCTGCCGGGACAGGGAGGCTACACCTTC. Its protein is CASRLPGQGGYTF.

The gene calls are TRBV5-1 and TRBJ1-1, with 9 bases matching TRBD1. Losses at the gene ends were 4 bases for V and 5 bases for J; bases not matched to a gene: 9. CDR1 is SGHRS, CDR2 YFSETQ, per germline. CDR3 length equals 15 residues. CDR3 sequence reads: CASSATTGGRTEAFF. The CDR3 region has the DNA TGCGCCAGCAGCGCAACGACAGGGGGAAGAACTGAAGCTTTCTTT.

The chain employs TRBV2 and TRBJ1-3; 7 bases line up with TRBD1. The germline V gene has CDR1 SNHLY and CDR2 FYNNEI. The J segment lost 0 bases and the V segment lost 5 bases, leaving 4 bases of the junction unmatched. The CDR3 spans 15 residues. The CDR3 here is CASSTGVSSGNTIYF. The CDR3 DNA reads as TGTGCCAGCAGTACAGGGGTTAGCTCTGGAAACACCATATATTTT.

This chain uses TRBV28 with TRBJ2-7; D is perhaps TRBD1 (6 bases). Looked up from germline, CDR1 is MDHEN and CDR2 is SYDVKM. Trimming took 8 bases from V and 3 from J, leaving 17 bases between them. The CDR3 has 14 amino acids. CDR3 DNA sequence: TGTGCCAGCCGTTCAACAGGGTTAAACTACGAGCAGTACTTC. Protein: CASRSTGLNYEQYF.

The chain recombines TRBV13 with TRBJ1-1; a possible D gene is TRBD1 (6 bases). Germline CDR1 reads PRHDT; CDR2 reads FYEKMQ (reference sequence). CDR3 size: 15 residues. Trimming took 5 bases from V and 4 from J, leaving 17 bases between them. The CDR3 nucleotides are TGTGCCAGCAGCACCTCCTACAGGGCAGGCACTGAAGCTTTCTTT. Translation: CASSTSYRAGTEAFF.

The chain recombines TRBV29-1 with TRBJ2-3, with 8 bases that match TRBD1. The germline CDR1 and CDR2 sequences are SQVTM and ANQGSEA. The J segment lost 4 bases and the V segment lost 8 bases, leaving 11 bases of the junction unmatched. This CDR3 spans 14 amino acids. The CDR3 here is CSSNRGYIADTQYF. For the CDR3, the DNA is TGCAGCAGTAACAGGGGGTACATAGCAGATACGCAGTATTTT.

Turning to this clone: The identical CDR3 is also encoded by other nucleotide sequences in the sample. The chain's CDR3 is CASSLGGGFHEQYF. The CDR3 DNA reads as TGTGCCAGCAGCTTAGGGGGAGGGTTCCACGAGCAGTACTTC. This chain joins TRBV11-3 and TRBJ2-7, with 7 bases matching TRBD2. V shed 1 base and J 5 bases; nucleotides not matched to a gene: 5. Germline CDR1 SGHNT, CDR2 YENEEA. The CDR3 consists of 14 residues.

The chain couples TRBV18 to TRBJ2-7; unclear D gene. CDR3 length: 13 amino acids. The germline CDR1 and CDR2 sequences are KGHSH and LQKENI. With 3 bases removed from V and 1 base from J, the gap between germline ends came to 7 bases. The CDR3 nucleotides read TGTGCCAGCTCACCCTATCTGTCCTACGAGCAGTACTTC. As protein: CASSPYLSYEQYF.

This chain connects TRBV5-8 to TRBJ2-1; 7 bases are a match to TRBD2. This CDR3 region has 17 residues. Trimming removed 4 bases from V and 0 bases from J; junction bases left unmatched: 10. Germline V gene sequence: CDR1 SGHTS, CDR2 YDEGEE. The CDR3 nucleotides are TGTGCCAGCAGCGCAGTACCTTGGGGGGGCTCCTACAATGAGCAGTTCTTC. Protein: CASSAVPWGGSYNEQFF.